Sequencing of this T cell receptor beta chain was carried out in a study of blood T cell repertoires in COVID-19. The wider study: Samples came from the United States, Italy and Spain, spanning acute and convalescent COVID-19. Sources were T cells, B-cell-depleted T cells, or PBMCs; the material itself was cDNA or gDNA.

As originally analysed: The authors estimated nucleated cell counts from reference gene primer amplification. Profiled with immunoSEQ multiplex PCR; TCRdb holds only in-frame clones, not every one. The DNA was the basis for D and trimming; V, J and clone size are from that table. This sample yields about 94,000 clones, of which roughly 84% are seen a single time; roughly 4.5% belongs to the top ten. Per the germline V gene, CDR1 is SNHLY and CDR2 is FYNNEI. V shed 2 bases and J shed 5 bases, with 10 bases lying between them. The CDR3 runs 15 residues. Sequencing was carried out using peripheral blood. V and J are TRBV2 and TRBJ1-6; D call uncertain. This TCR was sampled from a woman of 80 years or more with acute or convalescent COVID-19. CDR3 protein: CASSERSGNNSPLHF. As DNA, the CDR3 is TGTGCCAGCAGTGAAAGGAGCGGCAATAATTCACCCCTCCACTTT.